This record covers a single T cell receptor beta chain. Its antigen is unknown. Other nucleotide sequences in the sample specify the same CDR3. The sample originates from a study of beta chain features in type 1 diabetes. Study results and caveats: Any HLA-type effect on TCRB rearrangement remained unresolved here. The study found that naive, central memory and Treg TCRB repertoires appeared more similar in patients than in healthy donors. A moderate, significant TCRB CDR3 shortening appeared in type 1 diabetes across four CD4+ subsets.

Sequencing targeted expressed TCRB transcripts, as all isolated RNA had been reverse transcribed. Clones were read by immunoSEQ multiplex PCR, and TCRdb kept only the in-frame ones, dropping some. The sample shows 240,000 or so clones, 25% to 30% of them seen only once. Germline V gives CDR1 MNHNY, CDR2 SVGAGI (reference sequence). The CDR3 is 15 amino acids. Trimming removed 6 bases at V and 2 bases at J, with 14 bases between. The chain uses TRBV6-6 and TRBJ1-5, with D unresolved. Specimen: central memory CD4+ T cells from blood. This clonotype was obtained from a man in his thirties or forties in good health. The CDR3 nucleotides read TGTGCCAGCAGCCCGACACGGGGAGGCAATCAGCCCCAGCATTTT. This sequence encodes CASSPTRGGNQPQHF.